What follows are 6 T cell receptor beta chains derived from one specimen sequenced in a study of blood T cell repertoires in COVID-19. The protocol was immunoSEQ multiplex PCR, while the TCRdb copy is restricted to in-frame clones and leaves out a portion. The table shows approximately 290,000 clones, with roughly 92% occurring only once. The source material was peripheral blood. These TCRs come from a woman aged 25-40 years with COVID-19, enrolled during active disease.

The V call is TRBV7-9, the J call TRBJ1-2; 7 bases agree with TRBD1. This CDR3 region has 13 residues. The junction had 4 bases not matched to a gene; V was cut back by 1 base and J by 8 bases. CDR1 is SEHNR and CDR2 is FQNEAQ in the germline V gene (reference sequence). The CDR3 here is CASSLEGGGGYTF. CDR3 bases: TGTGCCAGCAGCTTAGAAGGGGGCGGCGGCTACACCTTC.

The chain employs TRBV5-6 and TRBJ2-5, with D tentatively TRBD1 (6 bases). The CDR3 spans 16 residues. Germline V lookup: CDR1 SGHDT, CDR2 YYEEEE. The V end was cut by 0 bases, the J end by 0 bases, with 12 bases between. The CDR3 DNA reads TGTGCCAGCAGCTTGGCCGGCAGGGGCAACCAAGAGACCCAGTACTTC. Translated: CASSLAGRGNQETQYF.

The chain recombines TRBV19 with TRBJ1-5, with TRBD1 as a possible D gene (6 bases). The V gene lost 6 bases and the J gene lost 3 bases, with 12 bases spanning the gap. Germline lookup yields CDR1 LNHDA and CDR2 SQIVND (reference sequence). This CDR3 contains 14 residues. CDR3 sequence: CASRVTGPNQPQHF. In DNA, the CDR3 is TGTGCCAGTAGGGTGACAGGTCCCAATCAGCCCCAGCATTTT.

This chain joins TRBV28 and TRBJ2-6; the D is unclear. V lost 5 bases, J lost 2 bases, and 13 bases lay in between. The CDR3 length is 16 residues. Germline CDR1 is MDHEN and CDR2 is SYDVKM. In nucleotides, the CDR3 is TGTGCCAGCAGTCCCCCTGAGGTCCCTGGGGCCAACGTCCTGACTTTC. Amino acid sequence: CASSPPEVPGANVLTF.

This chain uses TRBV30 with TRBJ1-1; 10 bases match TRBD1. CDR3 size: 17 residues. Germline assignment: CDR1 GTSNPN and CDR2 SVGIG (reference sequence). The trim removed 3 bases at V and 1 base at J, leaving 11 bases unmatched. The CDR3 spells CAWSRPRTGGTNTEAFF. DNA of the CDR3: TGTGCCTGGAGCCGGCCCAGGACAGGGGGAACGAACACTGAAGCTTTCTTT. The full variable domain, in which reference TRBV30 and TRBJ1-1 provide the parts outside the CDR3, is SQTIHQWPATLVQPVGSPLSLECTVEGTSNPNLYWYRQAAGRGLQLLFYSVGIGQISSEVPQNLSASRPQDRQFILSSKKLLLSDSGFYLCAWSRPRTGGTNTEAFFGQGTRLTVV.

The rearrangement uses TRBV15 and TRBJ2-7; a weak D match, TRBD2 (6 bases). This CDR3 spans 15 amino acids. Trimming left V 0 bases short and J 6 bases short, with 15 bases between. Germline CDR1 is LNHNV and CDR2 is YYDKDF (reference sequence). This CDR3 reads CATSRDLGGSGEQYF. The CDR3 DNA follows: TGTGCCACCAGCAGAGATCTGGGGGGATCGGGCGAGCAGTACTTC.